These 10 T cell receptor beta chains were sequenced from one sample in a study of T cells in Graves' hyperthyroidism and ophthalmopathy. There were TCR beta CDR3 regions amplified from RNA transcripts. Primed by the HTBI set, a first-round RT-PCR was run on the TCR CDR3. TCRdb used MiXCR to reprocess the multiplex PCR reads, holding one entry per CDR3 protein. In the table there are around 300,000 distinct CDR3 sequences, about 25% of which are singletons. Sequenced: blood. The receptors originated from a man in his forties or fifties with Graves' hyperthyroidism that later progressed to Graves' ophthalmopathy.

This clonotype showed up many times. The chain joins TRBV28 to TRBJ2-5; 10 bases are a match to TRBD1. Trimming cost V 6 bases and J 2 bases; bases outside gene matches: 9. This CDR3 region has 16 residues. CDR1 is MDHEN and CDR2 is SYDVKM in the germline V gene. CDR3 sequence (DNA): TGTGCCAGCAGCCGTTGGGACAGGGGTTCACAAGAGACCCAGTACTTC. Its translation is CASSRWDRGSQETQYF.

Many counts were recorded for this clonotype. The chain combines TRBV14 with TRBJ1-3, with TRBD1 identical over 8 bases. The germline gives CDR1 SGHDN, CDR2 FVKESK. The CDR3 is 18 residues long. V lost 1 base and J lost 1; bases outside the gene matches: 9. CDR3 region: CASSQVRRTGTSGNTIYF. The CDR3 bases are TGTGCCAGCAGCCAAGTACGAAGGACAGGGACTTCTGGAAACACCATATATTTT.

J is TRBJ1-1 and V is TRBV7-2; D not certain. In germline, CDR1 is SGHTA, CDR2 FQGNSA. This CDR3 comprises 14 residues. With 4 bases removed from V and 4 bases from J, the gap between germline ends came to 13 bases. Written as DNA, the CDR3 is TGTGCCAGCAGCTCGCACGGGGTTAGCACTGAAGCTTTCTTT. Encoded protein: CASSSHGVSTEAFF.

The rearrangement links TRBV12-3 or TRBV12-4 to TRBJ2-7; the match to TRBD1 covers 9 bases. The CDR3 spans 16 residues. V lost 4 bases and J lost 2; bases outside the gene matches: 9. CDR3 DNA sequence: TGTGCCAGCAGTTCCACTGGGACAGGGAGCCCCTACGAGCAGTACTTC. Translation: CASSSTGTGSPYEQYF.

The chain carries TRBV15 and TRBJ1-1, with D maybe TRBD1 (6 bases). Trimming removed 8 bases at V and 1 base at J, with 17 bases between. The CDR3 is 15 residues long. The germline V gene encodes CDR1 LNHNV and CDR2 YYDKDF (reference sequence). The CDR3 DNA is TGTGCCACCTTGGGTGGGGGCAGGAGGAACACTGAAGCTTTCTTT. It codes for CATLGGGRRNTEAFF.

The chain couples TRBV29-1 to TRBJ2-5, with 7 nucleotides matching TRBD1. Per germline, CDR1 SQVTM and CDR2 ANQGSEA. The CDR3 length is 12 residues. CDR3 residues: CSVTGVFGTQYF. Here the CDR3 DNA reads TGCAGTGTTACAGGGGTTTTTGGGACCCAGTACTTC.

This clonotype came up many times. The V and J genes are TRBV7-8 and TRBJ2-7; D not resolved. Germline CDR1 SGHVS, CDR2 FQNEAQ. CDR3 size: 14 residues. V lost 1 base to trimming and J lost 4 bases, with 11 bases between them. CDR3 loop: CASSLDIFIYEQYF. For the CDR3, the DNA is TGTGCCAGCAGCTTAGATATCTTTATTTACGAGCAGTACTTC.

This clonotype was detected ten times or more. The gene calls are TRBV27 and TRBJ2-7, with 11 bases fitting TRBD1. Germline trimming cut 2 bases from V and 5 bases from J; bases unmatched to any gene: 2. Germline-derived CDR1 and CDR2 are MNHEY and SMNVEV (reference sequence). The CDR3 contains 14 residues. The CDR3 DNA reads as TGTGCCAGCAGTTTAGGACAGGGGGCCCACGAGCAGTACTTC. Translation: CASSLGQGAHEQYF.

At least ten counts were recorded for this clonotype. This chain joins TRBV6-1 and TRBJ2-4; D ambiguous. The CDR3 has 13 residues. Germline CDR1 and CDR2: MNHNS and SASEGT. V lost 2 bases to trimming and J lost 4 bases, with 6 bases between them. For the CDR3, the DNA is TGTGCCAGCAGTGAACAGGCGAAAAACATTCAGTACTTC. This codes for CASSEQAKNIQYF.

This clonotype was detected many times. The genes are TRBV20-1 and TRBJ1-1, with D maybe TRBD1 (5 bases). Germline loops: CDR1 DFQATT, CDR2 SNEGSKA (reference sequence). Trimming stripped 4 bases from V and 3 bases from J, with 9 bases between. This CDR3 region has 12 residues. This CDR3 reads CSAMGGYTEAFF. The CDR3 DNA is TGCAGTGCTATGGGGGGGTACACTGAAGCTTTCTTT.